These 21 T cell receptor beta chains were sequenced from one sample in a study of cytomegalovirus exposure and HLA in healthy donors. The assay was immunoSEQ multiplex PCR, and TCRdb's table has in-frame clones only and misses some. The data show under 250,000 clones, over 75% seen once. The sequenced material came from PBMCs. These receptors came from a man aged 18 to 35 in good health and CMV-seropositive.

The chain carries TRBV27 and TRBJ2-1, with TRBD2 matching 15 bases. This CDR3 is 19 amino acids long. The germline V gene encodes CDR1 MNHEY and CDR2 SMNVEV (reference sequence). Losses at the gene ends were 1 base for V and 5 bases for J; bases not matched to a gene: 9. CDR3: CASSLFGLAGGPAHNEQFF. The CDR3 DNA follows: TGTGCCAGCAGTTTATTCGGACTAGCGGGAGGGCCAGCCCACAATGAGCAGTTCTTC.

The chain is built from TRBV11-3 and TRBJ2-1; 8 bases are a match to TRBD1. This CDR3 is 15 amino acids long. V trimming: 5 bases; J trimming: 10 bases; junction bases outside the gene matches: 13. CDR1 SGHNT and CDR2 YENEEA come from the germline V gene. The CDR3 loop reads CASSPGTGVSQEQFF. The DNA for the CDR3 is TGTGCCAGCAGCCCCGGGACAGGAGTTTCCCAAGAGCAGTTCTTC.

The chain has TRBV9 and TRBJ1-5; maybe TRBD1 (6 bases). The CDR3 covers 15 residues. Germline V gives CDR1 SGDLS, CDR2 YYNGEE. With 0 bases removed from V and 2 bases from J, the gap between germline ends came to 9 bases. CDR3 sequence: CASSVGPGGNQPQHF. The CDR3 DNA reads as TGTGCCAGCAGCGTAGGTCCAGGGGGCAATCAGCCCCAGCATTTT.

This clone came up once. The CDR3 is CAWRGQGATTEAFF. For the CDR3, the DNA is TGTGCCTGGAGGGGACAGGGGGCGACCACTGAAGCTTTCTTT. The V call is TRBV30, the J call TRBJ1-1; 12 positions match TRBD1. The V segment lost 3 bases and the J segment 4 bases; nucleotides outside the gene matches: 3. This CDR3 comprises 14 residues. The germline gives CDR1 GTSNPN, CDR2 SVGIG (reference sequence).

The chain joins TRBV7-7 to TRBJ2-1, with TRBD2 matching 7 bases. Germline-derived CDR1 and CDR2 are SSHAT and FNYEAQ (reference sequence). The CDR3 extends over 13 amino acids. The V segment lost 3 bases and the J segment 6 bases; nucleotides outside the gene matches: 2. CDR3 nucleotide sequence: TGTGCCAGCAGCTTGACTAGCTTCAATGAGCAGTTCTTC. Protein: CASSLTSFNEQFF.

This chain links TRBV4-1 with TRBJ1-1, with no clear D. CDR3 length: 13 amino acids. The V gene's germline CDR1 is MGHRA and CDR2 YSYEKL. Trimming took off 2 bases at V and 1 base at J, with 5 bases between the two ends. CDR3 residues: CASSQTRNTEAFF. The DNA of the CDR3 is TGCGCCAGCAGCCAAACGAGGAACACTGAAGCTTTCTTT.

The chain carries TRBV12-5 and TRBJ2-5; 12 bases align to TRBD1. The CDR3 has 16 residues. Trimming cost V 6 bases and J 1 base; bases outside gene matches: 6. CDR1 is LGHNT, CDR2 FRNRAP, per germline. The DNA for the CDR3 is TGTGCTAGTGGACCCGGGACAGGGGGCTTCCAAGAGACCCAGTACTTC. Translated, it gives CASGPGTGGFQETQYF. The variable domain in full, completed from reference TRBV12-5 and TRBJ2-5, reads DARVTQTPRHKVTEMGQEVTMRCQPILGHNTVFWYRQTMMQGLELLAYFRNRAPLDDSGMPKDRFSAEMPDATLATLKIQPSEPRDSAVYFCASGPGTGGFQETQYFGPGTRLLVL.

This clone was counted a single time. The V call is TRBV7-9, the J call TRBJ2-1, with TRBD2 matching 9 bases. Germline assignment: CDR1 SEHNR and CDR2 FQNEAQ (reference sequence). The CDR3 contains 13 residues. Losses at the gene ends were 6 bases for V and 7 bases for J; bases not matched to a gene: 4. The chain's CDR3 is CASRSGGWNEQFF. CDR3 sequence (DNA): TGTGCCAGCAGGAGCGGGGGGTGGAATGAGCAGTTCTTC.

V is TRBV5-1 and J is TRBJ1-2; the D gene is possibly TRBD1 (5 bases). The germline V gene has CDR1 SGHRS and CDR2 YFSETQ. V dropped 3 bases and J dropped 2 bases, with 11 bases sitting between them. The CDR3 has 14 residues. Written as DNA, the CDR3 is TGCGCCAGCAGCTGGCAGGGAGGCAACTATGGCTACACCTTC. It specifies CASSWQGGNYGYTF.

This clone was counted a single time. J is TRBJ2-7 and V is TRBV6-5; 8 bases fit TRBD2. CDR3 length: 15 residues. V shed 2 bases and J 2 bases; nucleotides not matched to a gene: 5. The V gene's germline CDR1 is MNHEY and CDR2 SVGAGI. CDR3 nucleotides: TGTGCCAGCAGTTACAGTAGCGGGAAAACCTACGAGCAGTACTTC. This sequence encodes CASSYSSGKTYEQYF.

The V and J genes are TRBV6-5 and TRBJ2-5; D assignment may be TRBD1 or TRBD2 (5 bases each). V lost 0 bases to trimming and J lost 4 bases, with 6 bases between them. Germline CDR1 reads MNHEY; CDR2 reads SVGAGI. The CDR3 contains 13 residues. CDR3 nucleotide sequence: TGTGCCAGCAGTTACTCCGGGGCAGAGACCCAGTACTTC. Encoded protein: CASSYSGAETQYF.

Here the CDR3 DNA reads TGCGCCAGCAGCTTGGTGGTAACCTCCCACCGAGATACGCAGTATTTT. It is translated as CASSLVVTSHRDTQYF. The gene calls are TRBV5-1 and TRBJ2-3; no firm D call. Germline lookup yields CDR1 SGHRS and CDR2 YFSETQ. V shed 0 bases and J shed 5 bases, with 16 bases lying between them. The length of the CDR3 is 16 residues.

The V call is TRBV7-3, the J call TRBJ2-5; D could derive from TRBD1 or TRBD2 (7 bases each). Germline CDR1 SGHTA, CDR2 FQGTGA. V lost 10 bases, J lost 0 bases, and 18 bases lay in between. CDR3 length: 15 residues. The CDR3 loop is CATSQGGGHQETQYF. The CDR3 coding sequence is TGTGCCACCTCCCAGGGGGGAGGGCACCAAGAGACCCAGTACTTC.

The genes are TRBV27 and TRBJ2-1, with D perhaps matching TRBD2 (6 bases). V lost 7 bases and J 4 bases, leaving 14 bases between the germline ends. CDR3 length equals 14 residues. CDR1 is MNHEY and CDR2 is SMNVEV in the germline V gene (reference sequence). CDR3 sequence reads: CASIAGIGYNEQFF. CDR3 DNA sequence: TGTGCCAGCATTGCGGGGATAGGATACAATGAGCAGTTCTTC.

The V gene is TRBV5-1, the J gene TRBJ2-7, with 8 positions matching TRBD1. Germline CDR1 reads SGHRS; CDR2 reads YFSETQ. The V segment lost 5 bases and the J segment 1 base; nucleotides outside the gene matches: 5. CDR3 size: 14 residues. For the CDR3, the DNA is TGCGCCAGCAGTTGGACAGGGATTTCCTACGAGCAGTACTTC. Its translation: CASSWTGISYEQYF.

This rearrangement joins TRBV5-1 to TRBJ2-2; 10 nucleotides match TRBD1. CDR3 size: 17 residues. J was trimmed by 3 bases and V by 0 bases; bases with no gene match: 5. CDR1 and CDR2 from the germline V gene are SGHRS and YFSETQ. CDR3 protein: CASSLAGTGVHTGELFF. The DNA of the CDR3 is TGCGCCAGCAGCTTGGCCGGGACAGGGGTACACACCGGGGAGCTGTTTTTT.

The gene calls are TRBV30 and TRBJ1-2, with D unclear. V was shortened by 7 bases and J by 2 bases, with 17 bases between the two germline ends. Per the germline V gene, CDR1 is GTSNPN and CDR2 is SVGIG (reference sequence). The CDR3 loop spans 14 amino acids. The CDR3 protein is CAYYHPPPNYGYTF. In DNA, the CDR3 is TGTGCCTACTACCATCCGCCGCCAAACTATGGCTACACCTTC.

This chain links TRBV9 with TRBJ1-2; TRBD1 aligns across 8 bases. The V gene's germline CDR1 is SGDLS and CDR2 YYNGEE. The length of the CDR3 is 15 residues. The ends lost 3 bases at V and 2 bases at J; junction bases unmatched: 6. CDR3 loop: CASSAGGQANYGYTF. The CDR3 DNA follows: TGTGCCAGCAGCGCAGGGGGACAGGCCAACTATGGCTACACCTTC.

The rearrangement joins TRBV6-6 to TRBJ2-4; the D gene is possibly TRBD2 (6 bases). V was cut by 0 bases and J by 7 bases, with 16 bases left in between. CDR1 and CDR2 from the germline V gene are MNHNY and SVGAGI (reference sequence). The CDR3 covers 16 residues. The CDR3 sequence: CASSYSEGEVGNIQYF. CDR3 nucleotides: TGTGCCAGCAGTTACTCGGAGGGAGAGGTTGGGAACATTCAGTACTTC.

The chain is built from TRBV9 and TRBJ1-2; D is undetermined. This CDR3 region has 14 residues. Per the germline V gene, CDR1 is SGDLS and CDR2 is YYNGEE. V shed 0 bases and J shed 6 bases, with 12 bases lying between them. The CDR3 DNA is TGTGCCAGCAGCGTAGATGCCAGGAGCCATGGCTACACCTTC. Its protein product is CASSVDARSHGYTF.

The chain carries TRBV5-1 and TRBJ1-2, with 10 bases aligning to TRBD1. With 4 bases clipped from V and 8 bases from J, the junction kept 14 bases outside the gene matches. The germline gives CDR1 SGHRS, CDR2 YFSETQ. The CDR3 sequence is 16 residues long. The CDR3 reads CASSANPGQGSYGYTF. DNA for the CDR3: TGCGCCAGCAGCGCGAATCCGGGACAGGGGAGTTACGGCTACACCTTC.